The rows below give T cell receptor beta chains drawn from one sample of a study of cytomegalovirus exposure and HLA in healthy donors. Measured with immunoSEQ multiplex PCR; TCRdb has only the in-frame clones, and not every one. This sample carries about 200,000 clones, around 80% of them seen once, and the ten largest clones take over 0.55%. The sample comprised PBMCs. The origin of the receptors is a man aged 18-30 years in good health and CMV-seronegative. The CDR3 runs from the conserved cysteine through the conserved F or W. The D gene is left open where the match is weak. Where a row states a size, it is once, few, many or the class of an expanded clone; other rows omit it.

J	size	D	V	CDR3	DNA
TRBJ1-3	.	TRBD1	TRBV7-2	CASSLVGTAMNTIYF	TGTGCCAGCAGCTTAGTTGGGACAGCCATGAACACCATATATTTT
TRBJ2-7	.	.	TRBV28	CASSFSKWGVNSYYEQYF	TGTGCCAGCAGTTTCTCCAAATGGGGGGTCAATTCTTACTACGAGCAGTACTTC
TRBJ2-5	.	.	TRBV27	CASSLWGGGSRGGGETQYF	TGTGCCAGCAGTTTATGGGGCGGCGGGAGTCGCGGGGGCGGGGAGACCCAGTACTTC
TRBJ1-1	.	.	TRBV5-4	CASSPDRAFEAFF	TGTGCCAGCAGTCCGGACAGAGCCTTTGAAGCTTTCTTT
TRBJ1-1	.	.	TRBV6-5	CASSYEARRTEAFF	TGTGCCAGCAGTTACGAGGCCCGGAGAACTGAAGCTTTCTTT
TRBJ1-5	.	.	TRBV30	CAWSVRGDQPQHF	TGTGCCTGGAGTGTACGGGGTGATCAGCCCCAGCATTTT
TRBJ1-5	.	.	TRBV7-2	CASTLDGDQPQHF	TGTGCCAGCACCTTGGACGGGGATCAGCCCCAGCATTTT
TRBJ1-1	.	.	TRBV7-8	CASSLSPGERIDTEAFF	TGTGCCAGCAGCCTATCGCCAGGGGAACGGATCGACACTGAAGCTTTCTTT
TRBJ2-7	once	TRBD1	TRBV28	CASSTGTGVPEQYF	TGTGCCAGCAGTACCGGGACAGGGGTACCCGAGCAGTACTTC
TRBJ1-2	.	.	TRBV2	CASSGGAEGYTF	TGTGCCAGCAGTGGTGGGGCGGAGGGCTACACCTTC
TRBJ1-1	.	TRBD1	TRBV7-2	CASSPRTGLGTEAFF	TGTGCCAGCAGCCCCAGGACAGGGCTTGGGACTGAAGCTTTCTTT
TRBJ1-1	.	.	TRBV27	CASRDRQRSEAFF	TGTGCCAGCAGGGATAGACAGAGGAGTGAAGCTTTCTTT
TRBJ1-2	once	.	TRBV6-6	CASSYGQWVQNYGYTF	TGTGCCAGCAGTTACGGGCAATGGGTGCAGAACTATGGCTACACCTTC
TRBJ2-7	.	.	TRBV27	CASTWLGGTEQYF	TGTGCCAGCACCTGGCTGGGGGGAACTGAGCAGTACTTC
TRBJ2-1	.	.	TRBV4-1	CASSPGTNEQFF	TGCGCCAGCAGCCCAGGCACCAATGAGCAGTTCTTC
TRBJ2-2	once	TRBD2	TRBV9	CASSVSAGVFTGELFF	TGTGCCAGCAGCGTATCAGCGGGAGTTTTCACCGGGGAGCTGTTTTTT
TRBJ1-2	.	.	TRBV11-2	CASSTDRNYGYTF	TGTGCCAGCAGCACCGACAGAAACTATGGCTACACCTTC
TRBJ1-3	.	.	TRBV30	CAWSLEAGNTIYF	TGTGCCTGGAGTCTTGAGGCGGGAAACACCATATATTTT
TRBJ2-3	.	.	TRBV2	CASSEMGEDTQYF	TGTGCCAGCAGTGAAATGGGAGAAGATACGCAGTATTTT
TRBJ2-7	.	TRBD1	TRBV27	CATQLQTGGSLAYEQYF	TGTGCCACCCAGCTTCAAACAGGGGGCTCCTTGGCCTACGAGCAGTACTTC
TRBJ2-3	few	TRBD2	TRBV18	CASSPPGTSADTQYF	TGTGCCAGCTCACCACCTGGGACTAGCGCAGATACGCAGTATTTT
TRBJ2-3	.	.	TRBV4-1	CASSQVTGLGTGTQYF	TGCGCCAGCAGCCAAGTAACAGGATTGGGTACAGGTACGCAGTATTTT
TRBJ2-7	few	TRBD2	TRBV29-1	CSAGGGYEQYF	TGCAGCGCCGGGGGGGGCTACGAGCAGTACTTC
TRBJ2-3	.	TRBD1	TRBV10-1	CASSATTGSTDTQYF	TGCGCCAGCAGTGCTACGACAGGGAGCACAGATACGCAGTATTTT
TRBJ2-3	.	TRBD2	TRBV6-1	CASIGAGAIDTQYF	TGTGCCAGCATAGGAGCGGGAGCTATAGATACGCAGTATTTT
TRBJ1-1	.	TRBD1	TRBV7-8	CASSLVPGGNTEAFF	TGTGCCAGCAGCTTAGTGCCAGGGGGGAACACTGAAGCTTTCTTT
TRBJ2-7	.	.	TRBV6-1	CASSGDRYYEQYF	TGTGCCAGCAGTGGTGACAGGTACTACGAGCAGTACTTC
TRBJ1-4	.	.	TRBV6-1	CASTLFRGFEKLFF	TGTGCCAGCACCCTCTTCAGGGGCTTTGAAAAACTGTTTTTT
TRBJ2-7	.	TRBD1	TRBV6-1	CASSAPGTDYSYEQYF	TGTGCCAGCAGTGCTCCCGGGACAGACTACTCCTACGAGCAGTACTTC
TRBJ2-1	.	TRBD2	TRBV2	CASSDAGVLGPYNEQFF	TGTGCCAGCAGTGACGCGGGAGTCTTAGGGCCCTACAATGAGCAGTTCTTC
TRBJ1-2	few	TRBD1	TRBV2	CASSRDSDYGYTF	TGTGCCAGCAGCCGGGACAGCGACTATGGCTACACCTTC
TRBJ2-7	.	.	TRBV28	CASSTQLTGKYEQYF	TGTGCCAGCAGTACCCAATTGACAGGAAAATACGAGCAGTACTTC
TRBJ2-7	.	TRBD2	TRBV7-2	CASSRGVMVAGDEQYF	TGTGCCAGCAGCCGAGGCGTGATGGTAGCGGGAGACGAGCAGTACTTC
TRBJ1-4	.	TRBD1	TRBV6-5	CASTRGQREKLFF	TGTGCCAGCACCAGGGGGCAGCGTGAAAAACTGTTTTTT
TRBJ1-4	.	TRBD1	TRBV19	CASRLGQEVVQKLFF	TGTGCCAGTAGGCTCGGACAGGAGGTAGTACAAAAACTGTTTTTT
TRBJ2-1	once	.	TRBV29-1	CSVGWERTVYEQFF	TGCAGCGTGGGGTGGGAGCGGACGGTGTATGAGCAGTTCTTC
TRBJ2-3	few	.	TRBV10-3	CAIKDSRLRQGSTDTQYF	TGTGCCATCAAAGACTCCCGGCTTCGGCAGGGGAGCACAGATACGCAGTATTTT
TRBJ2-7	.	TRBD2	TRBV2	CASSARLAGEYEQYF	TGTGCCAGCAGTGCGCGACTAGCGGGAGAGTACGAGCAGTACTTC
TRBJ2-3	few	.	TRBV19	CASSAQASTDTQYF	TGTGCCAGTAGTGCCCAGGCGAGCACAGATACGCAGTATTTT
TRBJ2-7	.	TRBD1	TRBV28	CASSPEDRAYEQYF	TGTGCCAGCAGTCCTGAGGACAGGGCCTACGAGCAGTACTTC
TRBJ1-1	.	.	TRBV7-2	CASSLLGGSVTEAFF	TGTGCCAGCAGCTTACTCGGGGGTTCGGTCACTGAAGCTTTCTTT
TRBJ2-7	few	.	TRBV14	CASSLGQGYEQYF	TGTGCCAGCAGCCTTGGACAAGGCTACGAGCAGTACTTC
TRBJ1-5	.	.	TRBV2	CASSEQGNQPQHF	TGTGCCAGCAGTGAACAGGGCAATCAGCCCCAGCATTTT
TRBJ2-5	.	TRBD2	TRBV27	CASSPGTSGSIQTQYF	TGTGCCAGCAGCCCGGGGACTAGCGGGAGTATTCAGACCCAGTACTTC
TRBJ2-7	.	TRBD2	TRBV10-3	CAISEGLAGAYEQYF	TGTGCCATCAGTGAGGGACTAGCGGGAGCCTACGAGCAGTACTTC
TRBJ2-7	.	TRBD1	TRBV5-1	CASSGGDRVYEQYF	TGCGCCAGCAGCGGGGGGGACAGGGTCTACGAGCAGTACTTC
TRBJ1-1	.	.	TRBV30	CAWNRETTEAFF	TGTGCCTGGAATCGGGAGACCACTGAAGCTTTCTTT
TRBJ2-3	.	.	TRBV6-1	CASTWGADTQYF	TGTGCCAGCACCTGGGGGGCAGATACGCAGTATTTT
TRBJ2-1	once	.	TRBV6-1	CASSVPRSYNEQFF	TGTGCCAGCAGTGTTCCGCGCTCCTACAATGAGCAGTTCTTC
TRBJ1-2	once	TRBD1	TRBV7-9	CASSPRTGPNYGYTF	TGTGCCAGCAGCCCTCGGACAGGGCCTAACTATGGCTACACCTTC
TRBJ1-2	once	TRBD1	TRBV5-5	CASSATGAGGYTF	TGTGCCAGCAGCGCAACAGGGGCGGGTGGCTACACCTTC
TRBJ1-5	.	.	TRBV29-1	CSVSSSSGSSNQPQHF	TGCAGCGTATCCTCTAGCTCCGGTTCGAGCAATCAGCCCCAGCATTTT
TRBJ2-1	.	TRBD1	TRBV28	CASRDRGLFRNEQFF	TGTGCCAGCAGGGACAGGGGGCTTTTCAGGAATGAGCAGTTCTTC